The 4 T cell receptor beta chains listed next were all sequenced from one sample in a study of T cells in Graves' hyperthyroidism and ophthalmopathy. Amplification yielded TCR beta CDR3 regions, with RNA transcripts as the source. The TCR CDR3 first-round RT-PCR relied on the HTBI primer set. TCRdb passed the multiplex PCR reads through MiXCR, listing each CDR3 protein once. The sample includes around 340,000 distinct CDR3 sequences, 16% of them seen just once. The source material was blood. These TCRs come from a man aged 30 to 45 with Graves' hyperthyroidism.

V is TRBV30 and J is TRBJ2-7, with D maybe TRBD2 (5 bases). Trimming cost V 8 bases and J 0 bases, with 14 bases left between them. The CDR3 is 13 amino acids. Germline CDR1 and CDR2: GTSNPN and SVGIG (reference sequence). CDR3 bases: TGTGCCGTAAAAGCGGTTAGCTCCTACGAGCAGTACTTC. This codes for CAVKAVSSYEQYF. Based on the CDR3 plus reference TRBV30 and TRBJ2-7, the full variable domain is SQTIHQWPATLVQPVGSPLSLECTVEGTSNPNLYWYRQAAGRGLQLLFYSVGIGQISSEVPQNLSASRPQDRQFILSSKKLLLSDSGFYLCAVKAVSSYEQYFGPGTRLTVT.

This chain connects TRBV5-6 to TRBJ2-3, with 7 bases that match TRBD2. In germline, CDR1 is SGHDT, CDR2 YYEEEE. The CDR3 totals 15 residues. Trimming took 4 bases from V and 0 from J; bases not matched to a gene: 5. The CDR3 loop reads CASSDLADSTDTQYF. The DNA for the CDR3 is TGTGCCAGCAGCGATCTAGCGGACAGCACAGATACGCAGTATTTT. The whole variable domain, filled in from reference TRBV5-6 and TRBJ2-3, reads DAGVTQSPTHLIKTRGQQVTLRCSPKSGHDTVSWYQQALGQGPQFIFQYYEEEERQRGNFPDRFSGHQFPNYSSELNVNALLLGDSALYLCASSDLADSTDTQYFGPGTRLTVL.

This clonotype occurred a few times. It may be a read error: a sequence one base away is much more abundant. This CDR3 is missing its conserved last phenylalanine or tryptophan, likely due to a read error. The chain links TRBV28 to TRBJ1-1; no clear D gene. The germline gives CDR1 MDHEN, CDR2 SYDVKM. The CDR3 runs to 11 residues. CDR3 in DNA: TGTGCAAGCCTGGATAGCACTGAAGCTTTCCTT. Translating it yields CASLDSTEAFL.

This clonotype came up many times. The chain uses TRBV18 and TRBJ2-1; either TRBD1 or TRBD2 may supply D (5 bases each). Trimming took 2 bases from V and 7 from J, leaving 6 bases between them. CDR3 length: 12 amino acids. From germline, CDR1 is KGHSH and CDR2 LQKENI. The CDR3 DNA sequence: TGTGCCAGCTCACCATGGGGGAATGAGCAGTTCTTC. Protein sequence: CASSPWGNEQFF.